The 21 T cell receptor beta chains given below trace back to one sample, sequenced in a study of blood T cells in healthy people across ages. With a J-beta primer mix and a sample-barcoded 5' primer, a second PCR ran about 7 to 12 cycles. One entry per CDR3 protein results from TCRdb running MiXCR on the 5' RACE reads. The sample consists of fewer than 800,000 distinct CDR3 sequences, approximately 31% of them appearing once. Sequencing was done on a sample of blood. These receptor sequences come from an elderly woman in good health.

Concerning this clonotype: This may be a read error: a much more frequent sequence differs by one nucleotide. The genes are TRBV6-5 and TRBJ2-6; D is perhaps TRBD1 (6 bases). The CDR3 contains 16 residues. Germline CDR1 is MNHEY and CDR2 is SVGAGI. The CDR3 loop is CAGSHRVFSGANVLTF. The CDR3 DNA reads TGTGCCGGCAGCCACAGGGTTTTCTCTGGGGCCAACGTCCTGACTTTC.

This clonotype was seen ten or more times. V and J are TRBV10-3 and TRBJ1-1, with a possible D match to TRBD1 (6 bases). Trimming took 6 bases from V and 0 from J, leaving 14 bases between them. The CDR3 runs 15 residues. Per germline, CDR1 ENHRY and CDR2 SYGVKD. The CDR3 region is CAIRRTQGMNTEAFF. In DNA form, the CDR3 reads TGTGCCATCAGAAGAACACAGGGAATGAACACTGAAGCTTTCTTT.

As regards this clonotype: Since a much larger clone is just one base distant, this may be a read error. DNA for the CDR3: TGTGCCAGCAGGGGGCGGGGCGATGTCTACGAGCAGTACTTC. Its translation is CASRGRGDVYEQYF. The V gene is TRBV27, the J gene TRBJ2-7; TRBD2 is a possible D gene (6 bases). The CDR3 covers 14 residues. Trimming pared 6 bases from V and 3 bases from J, leaving 15 bases between. Looked up from germline, CDR1 is MNHEY and CDR2 is SMNVEV (reference sequence).

The chain is built from TRBV6-4 and TRBJ1-4, with 7 bases that match TRBD1. The CDR3 has 15 amino acids. Germline assignment: CDR1 MRHNA and CDR2 SNTAGT. Trimming took 0 bases from V and 6 from J; bases not matched to a gene: 4. The CDR3 coding sequence is TGTGCCAGCAGTGACTCGAGGGGGCAGCATGAAAAACTGTTTTTT. Translated: CASSDSRGQHEKLFF.

This clonotype was seen repeatedly, ten times or more. The J gene is TRBJ1-6, the V gene TRBV5-1, with TRBD1 matching 7 bases. Germline assignment: CDR1 SGHRS and CDR2 YFSETQ. J was trimmed by 3 bases and V by 3 bases; bases with no gene match: 3. CDR3 length: 15 residues. The CDR3 region has the DNA TGCGCCAGCAGCTCGGGGACAGTCTATAATTCACCCCTCCACTTT. Its translation: CASSSGTVYNSPLHF.

This clonotype was counted between two and nine times. The V and J genes are TRBV2 and TRBJ1-4, with D tentatively TRBD1 (5 bases). The ends were cut back, 2 bases at V and 0 bases at J, with 7 bases in the middle. CDR3 size: 15 residues. Germline V CDR1 and CDR2: SNHLY, FYNNEI. CDR3 sequence (DNA): TGTGCCAGCAGTGAACGACAGACAACTAATGAAAAACTGTTTTTT. Translation: CASSERQTTNEKLFF. The full variable domain, with the rest looked up from reference TRBV2 and TRBJ1-4, is EPEVTQTPSHQVTQMGQEVILRCVPISNHLYFYWYRQILGQKVEFLVSFYNNEISEKSEIFDDQFSVERPDGSNFTLKIRSTKLEDSAMYFCASSERQTTNEKLFFGSGTQLSVL.

For this clonotype: A much bigger clone sits one base away, suggesting this may be a read error. The gene calls are TRBV29-1 and TRBJ2-3, with TRBD2 matching 8 bases. This CDR3 has 14 residues. Germline-derived CDR1 and CDR2 are SQVTM and ANQGSEA. V dropped 6 bases and J dropped 8; count of bases not matched to a gene: 13. CDR3 loop: CSVEMTSESGTQYF. The DNA of the CDR3 is TGCAGCGTAGAGATGACTAGCGAGTCTGGTACGCAGTATTTT.

Regarding this clonotype: This may be a read error, as it is one base from a much larger clone. This CDR3 is missing its conserved last phenylalanine or tryptophan, likely due to a read error. This chain uses TRBV7-9 with TRBJ2-5; D gene unclear. The J call is doubtful: the DNA matches TRBJ2-7 better. Germline CDR1 reads SEHNR; CDR2 reads FQNEAQ (reference sequence). The CDR3 extends over 15 amino acids. The CDR3 region is CASSLVSGKVYEQYI. The CDR3 DNA reads TGTGCCAGCAGCTTAGTTTCAGGAAAAGTCTACGAGCAGTACATC.

Only a few counts were recorded for this clonotype. This chain links TRBV11-1 with TRBJ2-2, with TRBD1 matching over 9 bases. This CDR3 has 16 amino acids. Germline lookup yields CDR1 SGHAT and CDR2 FQDESV (reference sequence). Germline trimming cut 7 bases from V and 3 bases from J; bases unmatched to any gene: 9. The CDR3 coding sequence is TGTGCCAGCACTCCGGGACAGGGAGGGGACACCGGGGAGCTGTTTTTT. Protein sequence: CASTPGQGGDTGELFF.

This clonotype was seen at least ten times. The chain links TRBV28 to TRBJ2-7; D uncertain. The V end lost 2 bases, the J end lost 5 bases, and 13 bases lay between the germline ends. CDR1 is MDHEN, CDR2 SYDVKM, per germline. This CDR3 spans 14 amino acids. The CDR3 sequence: CASSLVGLFHEQYF. The DNA of the CDR3 is TGTGCCAGCAGTTTAGTAGGGTTATTCCACGAGCAGTACTTC.

This clonotype has ten or more counts. This chain uses TRBV5-6 with TRBJ1-5; D ambiguous. Trimming removed 8 bases at V and 11 bases at J, with 23 bases between. The CDR3 is 14 residues long. The V gene's germline CDR1 is SGHDT and CDR2 YYEEEE. CDR3 coding DNA: TGTGCCAGTCCCCGTGGCGAATCGCTCCGGGCCCAGCATTTT. This gives the protein CASPRGESLRAQHF.

This rearrangement joins TRBV7-9 to TRBJ2-2; D remains unclear. Trimming stripped 6 bases from V and 3 bases from J, with 5 bases between. The CDR3 has 12 amino acids. Germline lookup yields CDR1 SEHNR and CDR2 FQNEAQ (reference sequence). In nucleotides, the CDR3 is TGTGCCAGCAGTGCGGACACCGGGGAGCTGTTTTTT. It translates to CASSADTGELFF.

This clonotype was seen at least ten times. The gene calls are TRBV2 and TRBJ2-7; 11 positions agree with TRBD1. Germline V gene sequence: CDR1 SNHLY, CDR2 FYNNEI. The CDR3 extends over 15 amino acids. The trim removed 7 bases at V and 2 bases at J, leaving 7 bases unmatched. The CDR3, as DNA: TGTGCCAGCACCCAGGACAGGGGGCGAACCTACGAGCAGTACTTC. Translating gives CASTQDRGRTYEQYF.

Details on this clonotype: A much larger clone lies a single base off, so this may be a read error. J is TRBJ2-2 and V is TRBV7-3, with D uncertain. V was trimmed by 1 base and J by 5 bases, leaving 8 bases between them. This CDR3 contains 14 residues. Germline CDR1 and CDR2: SGHTA and FQGTGA. In DNA, the CDR3 is TGTGCCAGCAGCTTAATAGTGGGGACCGGGGAGCTGTTTTTT. Protein product: CASSLIVGTGELFF.

This clonotype was counted at least ten times. This chain joins TRBV20-1 and TRBJ2-7; D is perhaps TRBD2 (6 bases). Germline CDR1 reads DFQATT; CDR2 reads SNEGSKA (reference sequence). V was trimmed by 5 bases and J by 0 bases, leaving 11 bases between them. The CDR3 runs 13 residues. CDR3 DNA: TGCAGTGCTCGGGGAGGATTCTCCTACGAGCAGTACTTC. This gives the protein CSARGGFSYEQYF.

This chain connects TRBV30 to TRBJ1-2; no clear D gene. Germline CDR1 reads GTSNPN; CDR2 reads SVGIG (reference sequence). Between the trimmed V and J ends, which lost 0 bases and 5 bases, there was a span of 13 bases. The CDR3 loop spans 14 amino acids. The CDR3 nucleotides read TGTGCCTGGAGTGTCCAGGACCGGCGGTATGGCTACACCTTC. Translation gives CAWSVQDRRYGYTF.

In this sample, this clonotype turned up many times. V and J are TRBV20-1 and TRBJ2-3; D could derive from TRBD1 or TRBD2 (5 bases each). V was trimmed by 3 bases and J by 5 bases, leaving 12 bases between them. This CDR3 spans 13 amino acids. Per germline, CDR1 DFQATT and CDR2 SNEGSKA (reference sequence). The CDR3 sequence is CSASWDVIDTQYF. In DNA, the CDR3 is TGCAGTGCTAGCTGGGACGTTATAGATACGCAGTATTTT.

There are many counts of this clonotype. The V call is TRBV6-1, the J call TRBJ1-5; D perhaps matches TRBD1 (5 bases). The CDR3 length is 13 residues. V gave up 5 bases and J gave up 5 bases, with 10 bases separating them. Germline values: CDR1 MNHNS, CDR2 SASEGT. The CDR3 DNA sequence: TGTGCCAGCAGTCCAGAGGGGCATCAGCCCCAGCATTTT. It translates to CASSPEGHQPQHF.

Here the CDR3 DNA reads TGTGCCAGCAGCACAACAGGGCGGTACGAGCAGTACTTC. This gives the protein CASSTTGRYEQYF. V usage is TRBV5-6 and J usage is TRBJ2-7, with a tentative D call TRBD1 (6 bases). The length of the CDR3 is 13 residues. V was clipped by 4 bases and J by 4 bases, with 12 bases between them. Germline assignment: CDR1 SGHDT and CDR2 YYEEEE.

This clonotype turned up a few times. The chain has TRBV10-3 and TRBJ2-1; D gene uncertain. Germline CDR1 and CDR2: ENHRY and SYGVKD. Trimming removed 1 base at V and 8 bases at J, with 3 bases between. There are 11 residues in the CDR3. In DNA form, the CDR3 reads TGTGCCATCAGTGAGTGCCATGAGCAGTTCTTC. Residues: CAISECHEQFF.

This clonotype occurred a few times. The CDR3 region has the DNA TGTGCCGCGGGACAGATTAATGAAAAACTGTTTTTT. Its translation is CAAGQINEKLFF. J is TRBJ1-4 and V is TRBV30; 7 bases are a match to TRBD1. CDR1 and CDR2 (germline): GTSNPN, SVGIG (reference sequence). Trimming took 8 bases from V and 4 from J; bases not matched to a gene: 4. The CDR3 contains 12 residues.